The 5 T cell receptor beta chains in this list originate from one sample, sequenced in a study of pediatric ulcerative colitis. Libraries were prepared by immunoSEQ multiplex PCR; TCRdb keeps only in-frame clonotypes and omits some of them. The sample records about 35,000 clones, about 81% being singletons. The rectum was sampled with one to two pinch biopsies at colonoscopy. The sequenced sample was gut tissue. The receptors come from a boy aged 10-17 years with mild ulcerative colitis.

The chain is built from TRBV11-2 and TRBJ2-3, with D tentatively TRBD1 (6 bases). V lost 5 bases to trimming and J lost 1 base, with 13 bases between them. Germline loops: CDR1 SGHAT, CDR2 FQNNGV. The CDR3 consists of 15 residues. Here the CDR3 DNA reads TGTGCCAGCAGCGTACAGGGCTACCGCACAGATACGCAGTATTTT. As protein: CASSVQGYRTDTQYF.

This clone was seen a few times. This chain joins TRBV19 and TRBJ2-3; 8 bases match TRBD2. Germline-derived CDR1 and CDR2 are LNHDA and SQIVND (reference sequence). The CDR3 has 17 amino acids. J gave up 1 base and V 5 bases, and 11 bases lay outside the gene matches. The CDR3 is CASSPSAGGQGTDTQYF. DNA of the CDR3: TGTGCCAGTAGTCCCTCCGCGGGGGGTCAGGGCACAGATACGCAGTATTTT.

V usage is TRBV4-1 and J usage is TRBJ2-7; D may be TRBD1 or TRBD2 (7 bases each). Looked up from germline, CDR1 is MGHRA and CDR2 is YSYEKL. The CDR3 contains 14 residues. The germline V and J ends were trimmed by 4 bases and 3 bases, with 13 bases remaining between them. CDR3 sequence: CASSRPGGDYEQYF. CDR3 nucleotide sequence: TGCGCCAGCAGCCGTCCAGGGGGGGACTACGAGCAGTACTTC.

This chain uses TRBV5-1 with TRBJ1-4; no reliable D call. The germline V gene encodes CDR1 SGHRS and CDR2 YFSETQ. The CDR3 contains 14 residues. V was shortened by 4 bases and J by 7 bases, with 14 bases between the two germline ends. CDR3 DNA sequence: TGCGCCAGCAGCCTCGGCGAAGAGGGTGAAAAACTGTTTTTT. Its translation: CASSLGEEGEKLFF.

This chain links TRBV30 with TRBJ1-1; D unclear. This CDR3 has 13 residues. V dropped 4 bases and J dropped 6 bases, with 15 bases sitting between them. The germline gives CDR1 GTSNPN, CDR2 SVGIG (reference sequence). The CDR3 here is CAWITTRGAEAFF. For the CDR3, the DNA is TGTGCCTGGATCACGACCCGAGGCGCTGAAGCTTTCTTT. Variable domain in full (rest from reference TRBV30 and TRBJ1-1): SQTIHQWPATLVQPVGSPLSLECTVEGTSNPNLYWYRQAAGRGLQLLFYSVGIGQISSEVPQNLSASRPQDRQFILSSKKLLLSDSGFYLCAWITTRGAEAFFGQGTRLTVV.